This T cell receptor beta chain was captured in a study of cytomegalovirus exposure and HLA in healthy donors (dated by TCRdb to 2015 to 2018). About the study as a whole: In an earlier analysis of some 550 of the donors, roughly 300 Gb of sequence data and 100 million or so unique TCR beta sequences from roughly 200 million T cells were reported. Typing coverage differed by locus: A, B, C, DRB1 and DQB1 were typed in roughly 629-640 donors, DQA1 in 500 to 550, DPA1 in 606, and DPB1 in just under 490. A later genetic analysis used genome-wide SNP genotypes for about 55% of the 666 donors, treating that subset as a discovery cohort. To predict cytomegalovirus infection status, the study combined high-throughput TCR immunosequencing, statistical association of individual TCRs with disease status, and machine learning. Because of strong linkage in the cohort, five DR-DQ haplotypes were treated as single units for association and clustering. Donor age, sex, ethnicity and CMV serostatus were compiled together with the repertoire data. An early release covering just under 650 HLA-typed donors comprised about 320 gigabases of sequencing data and roughly 85 million unique TCR sequences. Besides the first cohort of around 700 subjects, a separate validation cohort made up of over a hundred different subjects was used. The study used immunosequencing to profile the T cell repertoires of approximately 650 subjects and linked those repertoires to cytomegalovirus serostatus. Every discovery cohort repertoire had been produced on one sequencing platform. Of the approximately 400 genotyped donors, about 84% fell in the genetic ancestry cluster associated with self-reported Caucasian donors. A later analysis re-examined previously published TCR beta repertoires from about 700 donors and added high-resolution HLA genotyping to investigate patterns of TCR occurrence. HLA typing included class I and class II loci at four-digit resolution. Among roughly 370 genotyped donors of the cohort, an average of around 240,000 unique TCR beta nucleotide sequences were sequenced per donor, 15% to 20% of them non-productive. The later analysis used no new phenotypic data to find candidate immune exposures, relying instead on TCR beta sequences and their occurrence across donors. The study aimed to test whether signatures of past pathogen exposure could be identified by cataloging public T cell receptors. In an earlier analysis of roughly 600 of the donors, high-throughput TCR beta sequencing was used to judge whether each TCR beta V gene segment behaved as functional or pseudogenic. The full study reports these points: A few of the identified cytomegalovirus-associated TCR beta chains were confirmed in vitro to be specific for cytomegalovirus antigens. According to the authors, the approach could potentially be generalized to other disease states and immunological phenotypes. Correlated functional status among segregating V segments might reflect linkage disequilibrium, but an unknown experimental factor could not be ruled out. Because HLA typing was missing for some donors at each locus, association tests included only the typed subset. In a later analysis, HLA-associated TCR beta chains showed more clonal expansion and lower generation probabilities than non-associated chains that were equally common. A later analysis found that most CMV-associated TCR beta chains appeared HLA-restricted, with HLA associations seemingly driven largely by CMV exposure. Some IMGT-functional V segments, including TRBV6-2 and TRBV6-3, could not be distinguished by the 87-base-pair reads and were therefore excluded. Sequencing depth was assumed to be roughly uniform across donors in the presence/absence analyses, though that assumption may not hold. A further reported finding was that TCR beta sequences accurately predicted the HLA-A and HLA-B alleles for most subjects in the first cohort. Specific HLA alleles were associated with roughly 16,000 TCR beta sequences at a false discovery rate of 0.05 in a later analysis. The cohort was sequenced for TCR beta chains only, and without alpha or paired-chain data the features that could be detected were limited. Assigning TCR associations to individual alleles was difficult when HLA alleles, especially DR and DQ, strongly co-occurred. Compared with the roughly 720-donor mean, donors in an Asian-associated ancestry cluster had fewer N-insertions in productive TCRs, according to a later genetic analysis. V-gene and J-gene trimming of TCR beta chains was associated with a missense DCLRE1C variant in a later genetic analysis, and the association was replicated in an independent cohort. In an earlier analysis of fewer than 700 of the donors, most TCR beta V segments appeared in productive rearrangements about 90% or about 30% of the time, broadly matching IMGT annotations. CMV serostatus was the only immune exposure information available for the cohort. The earlier analysis of nearly 600 of the donors excluded about 16 rarely observed V segments, including chromosome 9 orphons, because counts were too low. The study gave a list of about 150 TCR beta chains associated with cytomegalovirus. According to a later analysis, TCR association rates differed among HLA loci, with DRB1 alleles showing the most associated TCRs and HLA-C alleles showing the fewest. Across donors, most TCR sequences were observed very rarely, whereas some public TCRs were present in many individuals. The classifier was reported to diagnose cytomegalovirus status with high specificity and sensitivity in both the original cohort and the validation cohort. A later analysis reported that several top co-occurrence clusters appeared linked to parvovirus B19, influenza, CMV and Epstein-Barr virus. A group of highly shared sequence variants was considered likely to be a technical artifact of the sequencing pipeline.

The cohort consisted of hundreds of healthy bone marrow donors. At the time of sampling, every cohort member was nominally healthy, though immune exposures that went unrecorded were likely present. The donor was CMV seronegative and belonged to the group of over 350 seronegative cohort members. A peripheral blood sample was collected from each donor, and TCR beta sequencing was performed on peripheral blood mononuclear cells. Genomic DNA was extracted from the blood cell samples with the Qiagen DNeasy Blood Extraction Kit. Its CDR3 holds 12 amino acids, cysteine through phenylalanine. The CDR3 DNA has 36 bases and is translated from base 1. For CDR1 and CDR2, the germline V gene (reference sequence) lists SEHNR and FQNEAQ. V was cut back by 3 bases and J by 5 bases, leaving a gap of 7 bases between them. Library creation used the immunoSEQ multiplex PCR assay. For the multiplex PCR, a mixture combining 60 forward primers for TCR Vbeta segments and 13 reverse primers for TCR Jbeta segments was used. The CDR3 region of rearranged TCR beta genes was amplified from genomic DNA by a multiplex PCR assay. The Illumina HiSeq System was used to sequence the amplified TCR beta libraries as 87-base-pair reads. Processing in the source paper ran as follows. A later analysis counted 75 million to 100 million unique TCR beta chains across the 670 or so repertoires, and roughly 9.9 million of these chains were shared by at least two donors. To remove PCR and sequencing errors, raw reads were error-corrected and collapsed into unique sequences using a nearest-neighbor algorithm that merged closely related sequences. CDR3 sequences were aligned to IMGT reference sequences to assign V, D and J gene segments. For a sequence to be retained, at least a six-nucleotide match to both a V gene segment and a J gene segment was required. A rearrangement was called productive if the CDR3 had no stop codons and remained in frame with V and J, and every other rearrangement was called non-productive. Following IMGT convention, CDR3 was defined as the stretch from the second conserved V-encoded cysteine to the conserved J-encoded phenylalanine. Sequences without an unambiguous match to a single V gene segment were excluded from the earlier analysis of 500 to 700 of the donors. An earlier analysis of several hundred of the donors classified V segments as functional when productive rearrangements were above 56.7% and as segregating when the standard deviation between donors was above 5%. A statistical classification framework was built to diagnose cytomegalovirus status from the catalog of TCR beta chain sequences. In a later analysis, TCR nucleotide sequences were compared against IMGT/GENE-DB human TR gene sequences so that V and J genes could be assigned. Using the TCRdist pipeline, a later analysis assigned CDR3 sequences along with most-parsimonious VDJ recombination scenarios. In a later analysis, each TCR beta chain was defined by its CDR3 amino acid sequence together with its V-gene family, and reads lacking a unique V-gene family were excluded. To address suspected cross-contamination and a sequencing artifact, a later analysis removed some 620 highly shared, low-generation-probability nucleotide sequences. A later analysis calculated a clonal expansion index for each public chain from normalized within-repertoire ranks of inferred template counts. A later analysis computed generation probabilities with a VDJ recombination model fitted to out-of-frame rearrangements, and checked the results against IGoR. In a later analysis, TCR-TCR, TCR-HLA and TCR-CMV co-occurrence was scored with hypergeometric tests, and a repertoire-size bias correction was applied to TCR pairs. False discovery rates were estimated in a later analysis by permuting HLA or CMV assignments 20 times. In a later analysis, co-occurring TCRs were grouped with DBSCAN, and TCRdist sequence similarity was added when clustering was performed within HLA-allele-positive subsets. Repertoires with fewer than 30,000 or more than 120,000 public chains, plus five repertoires with anomalous nucleotide sharing, were excluded from co-occurrence clustering. Imported from immuneACCESS, the table was reduced by TCRdb to in-frame sequences with V and J called. These copies leave out some clones; in studies compared against another copy, an unresolved V gene accounts for under half, and the cause of the remainder is not known. V, J and clone size derive from that table, while D and trimming were established from the DNA sequence. The table held for this sample gives 130,000 or so clones. Jointly, the top ten make up approximately 1.5% of the sample.

Concerning this clone: Its antigen specificity is not known.

The sample comprised PBMCs. This clonotype originated in a woman aged 40 to 50 in good health and CMV-seronegative. The chain employs TRBV7-9 and TRBJ1-2; the D gene cannot be resolved reliably. The DNA reads as follows: TGTGCCAGCAGCTTCGGGGAGTATGGCTACACCTTC. This encodes CASSFGEYGYTF.